This TCR beta chain derives from a study of CD8+CD57+ T cells in acquired aplastic anemia (dated by TCRdb to the late 2010s). General notes on the study: A mean of 3.2 ug of DNA, ranging from about 0.17 to 30 ug, was extracted from sorted CD4+ and CD8+ cells. CD8+CD57+ expansion was defined as a frequency above the mean frequency observed in healthy subjects. Results and caveats for the whole study, not just this receptor: Around 27 CD8+ CDR3 sequences were shared between patients and controls but appeared highly expressed in patients and within their immunodominant clones. Patients and healthy controls showed no significant difference in CD8+ Simpson's diversity (P=0.060).

Genomic DNA served as template for TCR beta VDJ combination and CDR3 sequence profiling. An Illumina HiSeq 2000 was used for TCR repertoire sequencing. Per the source publication's procedure: TRBV/TRBJ rearrangement plots, CDR3 size and DJ length profiles, and Simpson's diversity index were used to evaluate the repertoires. Whichever DNA sequence was most abundant in the deep sequencing data was defined as the immunodominant clone. CDR3 amino acid sequences were checked for sharing across subjects and were also compared against the VDJdb database and published repertoires. The public reads were reprocessed in TCRdb via fastp at Q25 and MiXCR, keeping in-frame beta chains. Rows with a matching CDR3 protein are joined into one entry that keeps the most common DNA and genes. The V and J calls were determined by TCRdb, not by the authors. A total of approximately 190,000 distinct CDR3 sequences appear in this sample, 40% to 50% of them only once. The ten top clones hold 9.7% of the sample.

A word on this clonotype: The antigen it binds to is not known. No much larger clone exists at a distance of one base, and base qualities are not known.

The germline V gene yields SQVTM for CDR1 and ANQGSEA for CDR2. The V end loses 3 bases and the J end loses 3 bases, and a stretch of 6 bases separates them. Measured from the cysteine to the phenylalanine, the CDR3 is 11 residues long. The CDR3 DNA has 33 bases and is translated from base 1. Flow cytometry had shown CD8+CD57+ cell expansion in the patients selected for sequencing. Severe acquired aplastic anemia was diagnosed in all patients according to International Study of Aplastic Anemia and Agranulocytosis and Camitta criteria. At the time blood was sampled, none of the patients had received any therapy. TCR repertoires of sorted CD4+ and CD8+ blood T cells from severe aplastic anemia patients and healthy subjects were deep-sequenced in the study. Patients were enrolled under clinicaltrials.gov protocols 00001620, 01623167, 00001397, 00071045, 00081523 and 00961064 in the USA. Ficoll-Paque density gradient centrifugation was used to isolate peripheral blood mononuclear cells. Before DNA extraction, CD4+ and CD8+ T cells were sorted by FACS or by magnetic beads.

Sequencing was performed on sorted CD4+, CD8+, or CD8+CD57+ T cells (not recorded which) from PBMCs. The chain was built from TRBV29-1 and TRBJ2-7; the D gene assignment is ambiguous. This sequence was found in a human donor with aplastic anemia. CDR3 loop: CSVETGYEQYF. The DNA sequence is TGCAGCGTTGAGACCGGCTACGAGCAGTACTTC.